This is a list of T cell receptor beta chains from one sample in a study of regulatory T cells in long-lasting Graves disease. TCRdb redid the calling of the multiplex PCR reads with MiXCR, one entry per CDR3 protein. The table includes about 450,000 distinct CDR3 sequences, 20% to 25% detected once. The sample consisted of peripheral blood mononuclear cells (PBMCs), taken when the disease was refractory, from a patient treated with antithyroid drugs. The receptors derive from a female donor with Graves disease. Both conserved end residues are part of each CDR3. Each record gives: D gene, J gene, clone size, V gene, CDR3 DNA, CDR3 protein. D genes are given only for firm matches. Clone sizes are given selectively: once, few, many, or a class where the clone is expanded.

>TRBD1|TRBJ1-1|NA|TRBV19
TGTGCCACCCGAACAGGGGGCGCGAACACTGAAGCTTTCTTT
CATRTGGANTEAFF
>TRBD1|TRBJ2-2|NA|TRBV5-1
TGCGCCAGCAGCATTTCGACAGGGGCCACCGGGGAGCTGTTTTTT
CASSISTGATGELFF
>NA|TRBJ2-5|few|TRBV6-2/TRBV6-3
TGTGCCAGCAGTTACGGGGGCAGGGGACAAGAGACCCAGTACTTC
CASSYGGRGQETQYF
>TRBD1|TRBJ1-6|many|TRBV28
TGTGCCAGCAGTTTCCAGGACAGGGTGGATTCACCCCTCCACTTT
CASSFQDRVDSPLHF
>TRBD1|TRBJ1-3|NA|TRBV13
TGTGCCAGCAGCCCGATGCCGGGACAGGCGATATCTCCTGGAAACACCATATATTTT
CASSPMPGQAISPGNTIYF
>NA|TRBJ1-6|few|TRBV7-8
TGTGCCAGCAGCTTAGCTAACAGGGCCCTCGGTTCACCCCTCCACTTT
CASSLANRALGSPLHF
>NA|TRBJ1-2|many|TRBV2
TGTGCCAGCAGTGACCGGGAGAACTATGGCTACACCTTC
CASSDRENYGYTF
>TRBD2|TRBJ2-3|NA|TRBV20-1
TGCAGTGCTAGAGATGGCGGAACTAGCGGGAGGCCAGATACGCAGTATTTT
CSARDGGTSGRPDTQYF
>NA|TRBJ1-1|NA|TRBV20-1
TGCAGTGCTAGATCCGGGAGTCGTGGGCAGAACACTGAAGCTTTCTTT
CSARSGSRGQNTEAFF
>TRBD2|TRBJ2-7|NA|TRBV30
TGTGCCTGGAGTGTGGCGGGAGTTTCCTACGAGCAGTACTTC
CAWSVAGVSYEQYF
>TRBD1|TRBJ1-5|few|TRBV20-1
TGCAGTGTCCCAAGCCGAGACAGGGGGCATCAGCCCCAGCATTTT
CSVPSRDRGHQPQHF
>TRBD2|TRBJ2-7|NA|TRBV9
TGTGCCAGCAGCGTAGGAGGTAGCGGGAGAATGTACGAGCAGTACTTC
CASSVGGSGRMYEQYF
>TRBD1|TRBJ1-1|many|TRBV6-1
TGTGCCGTAGGACAGGGAGGGAACACTGAAGCTTTCTTT
CAVGQGGNTEAFF
>NA|TRBJ1-2|few|TRBV10-3
TGTGCCATCAGTGAGTCGCGTGGAGGCTATGGCTACACCTTC
CAISESRGGYGYTF
>NA|TRBJ2-2|NA|TRBV7-3
TGTGCCAGCAGGGTACTACCGTACACCGGGGAGCTGTTTTTT
CASRVLPYTGELFF
>NA|TRBJ2-7|NA|TRBV6-1
TGTGCCAGCAGTAGGACGGACGTCTCCTACGAGCAGTACTTC
CASSRTDVSYEQYF
>TRBD2|TRBJ2-5|few|TRBV4-2
TGTGCCAGCAGCCAAGGAGCGGGGAAAGAGACCCAGTACTTC
CASSQGAGKETQYF
>TRBD2|TRBJ2-4|NA|TRBV12-3/TRBV12-4
TGTGCCAGCAGCAATAGCGGGAGGGATGACATTCAGTACTTC
CASSNSGRDDIQYF
>NA|TRBJ2-7|NA|TRBV7-2
TGTGCCAGCAGCTTAGGGGATACTGACTTCTACGAGCAGTACTTC
CASSLGDTDFYEQYF
>NA|TRBJ2-7|many|TRBV2
TGTGCCAGCAGTGAAGGAATGGGGAGGGAGCAGTACTTC
CASSEGMGREQYF
>NA|TRBJ2-5|NA|TRBV30
TGTGCCTGGAGTTTTGGGGGATTCCAAGAGACCCAGTACTTC
CAWSFGGFQETQYF
>NA|TRBJ1-5|once|TRBV25-1
TGTGCCAGCAGTGACCCTGACAGAATCAATCAGCCCCAGCATTTT
CASSDPDRINQPQHF
>NA|TRBJ1-1|NA|TRBV7-2
TGTGCCAGCAGCTTGGCCAAGGGGGGGATGTCTGAAGCTTTCTTT
CASSLAKGGMSEAFF
>TRBD1|TRBJ1-1|many|TRBV2
TGTGCCAGCGACCCATCGACAGGGGGGTTTGACACTGAAGCTTTCTTT
CASDPSTGGFDTEAFF
>TRBD2|TRBJ2-1|NA|TRBV29-1
TGCAGCACAAGGACTAGCTCCTACAATGAGCAGTTCTTC
CSTRTSSYNEQFF
>TRBD1|TRBJ2-2|few|TRBV29-1
TGCAGCGTTGAACAGGGGGCTAGCACCGGGGAGCTGTTTTTT
CSVEQGASTGELFF
>TRBD1|TRBJ2-7|few|TRBV6-2/TRBV6-3
TGTGCCAGCAGTGTATCCGGGACAGGGTCCTACGAGCAGTACTTC
CASSVSGTGSYEQYF
>NA|TRBJ1-6|NA|TRBV19
TGTGCCAGTAGTCTCATGTCAGGCAATTCACCCCTCCACTTT
CASSLMSGNSPLHF
>NA|TRBJ2-3|few|TRBV27
TGTGCCTCGATGGGGTGGGCGTTCGCAGATACGCAGTATTTT
CASMGWAFADTQYF
>NA|TRBJ2-5|NA|TRBV7-2
TGTGCCAGCACCCCGGTCGGGTTACAAGAGACCCAGTACTTC
CASTPVGLQETQYF
>NA|TRBJ1-2|NA|TRBV20-1
TGCAGTGCTAGGAGGTCATTGGCCCTTGGCTACACCTTC
CSARRSLALGYTF
>NA|TRBJ2-7|NA|TRBV20-1
TGCAGTGCTACCGATCACAGGGAATCCTACGAGCAGTACTTC
CSATDHRESYEQYF
>NA|TRBJ1-1|NA|TRBV7-8
TGTGCCAGCAGCTTAGATAGACAGGTGAAGAACTCGATGAACACTGAAGCTTTCTTT
CASSLDRQVKNSMNTEAFF
>NA|TRBJ1-6|NA|TRBV20-1
TGCAGTGCTAGAGTAGTAGAAATTTTACATAATTCACCCCTCCACTTT
CSARVVEILHNSPLHF
>NA|TRBJ1-6|NA|TRBV6-1
TGTGCCAGCAGCACATCGTTTTTGGATTCACCCCTCCACTTT
CASSTSFLDSPLHF
>NA|TRBJ1-1|NA|TRBV29-1
TGCAGCGTTCGTTTTGAGGACGGAACACAGAACACTGAAGCTTTCTTT
CSVRFEDGTQNTEAFF
>NA|TRBJ2-3|NA|TRBV12-3/TRBV12-4
TGTGCCAGCAGAGACCCGAGCTCCACAGATACGCAGTATTTT
CASRDPSSTDTQYF
>NA|TRBJ1-4|many|TRBV27
TGTGCCAGCAGTTTAACGGGGGCCGCTAATGAAAAACTGTTTTTT
CASSLTGAANEKLFF
>NA|TRBJ1-1|NA|TRBV18
TGTGCCAGCTCACCAATAGAACTCACAGGGTATGAAGCTTTCTTT
CASSPIELTGYEAFF
>TRBD1|TRBJ1-1|NA|TRBV27
TGTGCCAGCAGCCTGACAGGGGGCCTTTCTGAAGCTTTCTTT
CASSLTGGLSEAFF
>NA|TRBJ1-1|many|TRBV30
TGTGCCTGGAGTCTTTCGGTCACTGAAGCTTTCTTT
CAWSLSVTEAFF
>NA|TRBJ2-7|few|TRBV7-9
TGTGCCAGCAGCCTATGGGATGGCGGGGTCGCCTACGAGCAGTACTTC
CASSLWDGGVAYEQYF
>NA|TRBJ1-4|few|TRBV4-1
TGCGCCAGCAGCCAAATAACAACTAATGAAAAACTGTTTTTT
CASSQITTNEKLFF
>TRBD2|TRBJ2-5|many|TRBV3-1
TGTGCCAGCAGCGACTGGGGGGGTCAAGAGACCCAGTACTTC
CASSDWGGQETQYF
>NA|TRBJ1-2|NA|TRBV4-1
TGCGCCAGCAGCCAAGACCGACAGTTCAACTATGGCTACACCTTC
CASSQDRQFNYGYTF
>NA|TRBJ2-1|NA|TRBV4-3
TGCGCCAGCAGCCTCTCGGGAAATCTATACAATGAGCAGTTCTTC
CASSLSGNLYNEQFF
>NA|TRBJ1-5|many|TRBV7-2
TGTGCCAGCAGCGTAGCGGACCGTCTTTCGCCCCAGCATTTT
CASSVADRLSPQHF
>TRBD2|TRBJ2-4|few|TRBV20-1
TGCAGTGCTAGCTTGTCTAGCGGGGGAGCGGGAAACATTCAGTACTTC
CSASLSSGGAGNIQYF
>TRBD2|TRBJ2-2|NA|TRBV7-3
TGTGCCAGCAGCTTAAGTGTCCTAGCGGGAGATCCCGGGGAGCTGTTTTTT
CASSLSVLAGDPGELFF
>NA|TRBJ2-7|few|TRBV24-1
TGTGCCACCAGTGATACAGGTTCCGAGCAGTACTTC
CATSDTGSEQYF
>NA|TRBJ2-1|once|TRBV6-5
TGTGCCAGCAGTTACGATCCATTTAATGAGCAGTTCTTC
CASSYDPFNEQFF
>TRBD1|TRBJ2-7|NA|TRBV9
TGTGCCAGCAGCGTAGATTGGGGACAGGGGGTCGAGCAGTACTTC
CASSVDWGQGVEQYF
>TRBD2|TRBJ2-2|NA|TRBV11-2
TGTGCCAGCAGCTTCATGACAGGCCCGTTCCGACTAGCGGCCACTGCGAACACCGGGGAGCTGTTTTTT
CASSFMTGPFRLAATANTGELFF
>NA|TRBJ2-7|many|TRBV6-2/TRBV6-3
TGTGCCAGCAGTTACTCGGTGGAAACCTACGAGCAGTACTTC
CASSYSVETYEQYF
>NA|TRBJ1-1|NA|TRBV5-1
TGCGCCAGCAGCAGCCTCTCGGGGAACACTGGAGCTTTCTTT
CASSSLSGNTGAFF
>NA|TRBJ2-7|few|TRBV7-9
TGTGCCAGCAGCTTAGGACAGAAATACTACGAGCAGTACTTC
CASSLGQKYYEQYF
>NA|TRBJ1-2|NA|TRBV2
TGTGCCAGCGAGCAAGGGTTCTCCGGGAACACCTTC
CASEQGFSGNTF
>TRBD2|TRBJ2-5|NA|TRBV5-1
TGCGCCAGCAGCTTTCTCTTGTTATCGACTAGCGGGAGGAGGGGAGAGACCCAGTACTTC
CASSFLLLSTSGRRGETQYF
>NA|TRBJ1-5|NA|TRBV4-1
TGTGCCAGCAGCCAAGTTGGGAATCAGCCCCAGCATTTT
CASSQVGNQPQHF